This T cell receptor beta chain was identified in a study of T-cell memory formation after mild COVID-19. Study-level results: The finding that pre-infection memory included some responding clones suggested that cross-reactive memory joined.

MiXCR, applied by TCRdb to the 5' RACE reads, yields one record per CDR3 protein. The table includes about 400,000 distinct CDR3 sequences, more than 20% detected once. A word on this clonotype: Its antigen remains unknown.

The CDR3 totals 18 residues. Trimming removed 0 bases from V and 4 bases from J; junction bases left unmatched: 11. Germline V lookup: CDR1 SEHNR, CDR2 FQNEAQ (reference sequence). The sequenced material came from PBMCs or a T cell subset sorted from them (not recorded which). The source is an adult woman who had mild COVID-19 (a few samples of this study predate the infection). Cell type and time point are not known. V and J are TRBV7-9 and TRBJ2-5, with 10 bases identical to TRBD2. CDR3 nucleotides: TGTGCCAGCAGCTTAGCGGCTTTGCTAGCGGGAGTTCCAGAGACCCAGTACTTC. It specifies CASSLAALLAGVPETQYF.